Presented here are 4 T cell receptor beta chains from one specimen sequenced in a study of cytomegalovirus exposure and HLA in healthy donors (dated 2017 in TCRdb). The library relied on the immunoSEQ multiplex PCR assay. For the multiplex PCR, a mixture combining 60 forward primers for TCR Vbeta segments and 13 reverse primers for TCR Jbeta segments was used. The table was pulled from immuneACCESS by TCRdb, which kept in-frame rearrangements only. Such tables lose some clones; where checked, under half of the loss comes from unresolved V genes, and the rest has no known cause. This sample has hundreds of thousands of clones in its table, and about 80% of those were observed once. Jointly, the top ten make up approximately 0.5% of the sample. The sequenced material came from PBMCs. All receptors derive from a woman aged 40 to 50 in good health and CMV-seronegative.

The rearrangement joins TRBV7-9 to TRBJ2-2, with D possibly TRBD2 on 5 matching bases. With 2 bases removed from V and 7 bases from J, the gap between germline ends came to 14 bases. Germline V gene data show CDR1 as SEHNR and CDR2 as FQNEAQ (reference sequence). The CDR3 is 15 amino acids. The CDR3 region is CASSLNAGADGELFF. The CDR3 region has the DNA TGTGCCAGCAGCTTAAATGCTGGAGCGGACGGGGAGCTGTTTTTT.

V usage is TRBV5-4 and J usage is TRBJ2-5, with a possible D match to TRBD2 (5 bases). The CDR3 covers 13 residues. Trimming left V 4 bases short and J 3 bases short, with 10 bases between. The germline gives CDR1 SGHNT, CDR2 YYREEE (reference sequence). In nucleotides, the CDR3 is TGTGCCAGCAGCCCGGGGTACGAAGAGACCCAGTACTTC. It encodes CASSPGYEETQYF. Looking up the rest from reference TRBV5-4 and TRBJ2-5 gives the full variable domain: ETGVTQSPTHLIKTRGQQVTLRCSSQSGHNTVSWYQQALGQGPQFIFQYYREEENGRGNFPPRFSGLQFPNYSSELNVNALELDDSALYLCASSPGYEETQYFGPGTRLLVL.

This chain joins TRBV19 and TRBJ1-5; D is possibly TRBD1 (5 bases). The CDR3 sequence is 15 residues long. The germline V gene has CDR1 LNHDA and CDR2 SQIVND (reference sequence). The ends were cut back, 1 base at V and 0 bases at J, with 7 bases in the middle. CDR3: CASSIGQLSNQPQHF. The CDR3, as DNA: TGTGCCAGTAGTATAGGACAGCTTAGCAATCAGCCCCAGCATTTT.

This clone occurred once. This rearrangement joins TRBV27 to TRBJ1-1; 7 nucleotides match TRBD1. CDR1 is MNHEY, CDR2 SMNVEV, per germline (reference sequence). The V segment lost 5 bases and the J segment 6 bases; nucleotides outside the gene matches: 9. There are 14 residues in the CDR3. CDR3 DNA sequence: TGTGCCAGCAGTCTGCTATACCAGGGGGCTGAAGCTTTCTTT. It specifies CASSLLYQGAEAFF.